This TCR beta chain was retrieved from a study of shared clonotypes between healthy human individuals. Turning to the study itself: CD8 memory received one plate per donor, CD8 naive two, CD4 memory three and CD4 naive three. The study, taken as a whole, reports: It was the few donors that limited the genetic and exposure-history diversity represented.

Regarding this clone: No antigen is known for it. No conserved phenylalanine or tryptophan ends this CDR3, so it is likely a read error. Because the CDR3's place on the DNA is in doubt, the DNA is left out and the CDR3 is given as listed by TCRdb.

Both ends counted, the CDR3 spans 9 residues. The study ran the assay at deep level. Sequencing used immunoSEQ multiplex PCR; TCRdb keeps in-frame clones, though not all of them. The data contain around 1.1 million clones, roughly 80% of them singletons. The J gene is TRBJ1-2, the V gene TRBV21-1. TRBV21-1 is described as a pseudogene. Input material: memory CD4+ T cells from PBMCs. Subset indicated: CD45RA-negative fraction. The source is a man younger than 35 in good health. Some clones in this sample may be carry-over from other donors' samples. CDR3 loop: CASSKVLLL.